The source of this T cell receptor (beta chain) is a study of T cell responses to AZD1222 COVID-19 vaccine. Study-level information: Pooling of second doses given at about 4 or about 12 weeks was done. General study findings and limits: Most donors were white British, females outnumbered males, and clonal diversity was possibly underestimated. The breadth and depth of Spike-specific TCRs increased once two AZD1222 doses had been given.

Only in-frame clones appear in the TCRdb table, and some are missing; sequencing was by immunoSEQ multiplex PCR. The sample shows roughly 260,000 clones, 85% to 95% of them seen only once. The CDR3 totals 13 residues. CDR1 and CDR2 (germline): LNHDA, SQIVND (reference sequence). V dropped 5 bases and J dropped 7; count of bases not matched to a gene: 6. As to this clone: The antigen is unknown.

This specimen consisted of peripheral blood, obtained on day 0 of AZD1222 vaccination. The rearrangement uses TRBV19 and TRBJ2-7; 9 bases agree with TRBD1. The TCR was taken from an adult in good health. CDR3 amino acids: CASSSTGGLEQYF. In nucleotides, the CDR3 is TGTGCCAGTAGTTCGACAGGGGGATTGGAGCAGTACTTC. The whole variable domain, remainder taken from reference TRBV19 and TRBJ2-7, is DGGITQSPKYLFRKEGQNVTLSCEQNLNHDAMYWYRQDPGQGLRLIYYSQIVNDFQKGDIAEGYSVSREKKESFPLTVTSAQKNPTAFYLCASSSTGGLEQYFGPGTRLTVT.